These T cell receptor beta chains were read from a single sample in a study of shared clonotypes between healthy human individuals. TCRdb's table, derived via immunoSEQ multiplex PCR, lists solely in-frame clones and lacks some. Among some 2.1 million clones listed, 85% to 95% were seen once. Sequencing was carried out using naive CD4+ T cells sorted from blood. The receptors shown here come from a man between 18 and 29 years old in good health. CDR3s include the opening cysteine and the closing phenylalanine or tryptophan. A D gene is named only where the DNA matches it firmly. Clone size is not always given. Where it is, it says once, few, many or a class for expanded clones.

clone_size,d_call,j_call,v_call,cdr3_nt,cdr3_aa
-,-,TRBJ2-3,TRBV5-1,TGCGCCAGCAGCTTGGTCTTGGATACGCAGTATTTT,CASSLVLDTQYF
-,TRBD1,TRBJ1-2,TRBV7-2,TGTGCCAGCAGCTTAGGGGGACAGGGTCCCTATGGCTACACCTTC,CASSLGGQGPYGYTF
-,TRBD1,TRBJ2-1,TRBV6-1,TGTGCCAGCAGTGAAGCAGGGGGCTCTGACAATGAGCAGTTCTTC,CASSEAGGSDNEQFF
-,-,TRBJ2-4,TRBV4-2,TGTGCCAGCAGCCAGGAAGTGAAAGACATTCAGTACTTC,CASSQEVKDIQYF
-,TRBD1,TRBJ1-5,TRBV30,TGTGCCTGGAAAGGAGGGACAGGCGGAAATCAGCCCCAGCATTTT,CAWKGGTGGNQPQHF
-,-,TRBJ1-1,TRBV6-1,TGTGCCAGCACAGCGGGGAACACTGAAGCTTTCTTT,CASTAGNTEAFF
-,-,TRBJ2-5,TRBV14,TGTGCCAGCCGAAAAGATGGAGGGGAGACCCAGTACTTC,CASRKDGGETQYF
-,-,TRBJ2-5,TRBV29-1,TGCAGCGTTGAAAGGGGGGTTAGGGAGACCCAGTACTTC,CSVERGVRETQYF
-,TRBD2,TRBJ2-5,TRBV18,TGTGCCAGCTCACCAGTCACAGCGGGAGTCCAAGAGACCCAGTACTTC,CASSPVTAGVQETQYF
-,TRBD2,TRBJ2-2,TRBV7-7,TGTGCTAGCAGCTTATCGCCTAGCGGGGGGAACACCGGGGAGCTGTTTTTT,CASSLSPSGGNTGELFF
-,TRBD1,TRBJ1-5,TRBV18,TGTGCCAGCTCAACTGGACAGGGCTTCCACAATCAGCCCCAGCATTTT,CASSTGQGFHNQPQHF
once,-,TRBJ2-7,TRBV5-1,TGCGCCAGCAGCTTGGAGGCAGGGTTAATTTACGAGCAGTACTTC,CASSLEAGLIYEQYF
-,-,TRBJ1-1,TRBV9,TGTGCCAGCAGCGTGGGCCCTCAGGGAATGAACACTGAAGCTTTCTTT,CASSVGPQGMNTEAFF
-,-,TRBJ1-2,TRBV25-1,TGTGCCAGCAGTGACCCCAACGGCGGCTACTATGGCTACACCTTC,CASSDPNGGYYGYTF
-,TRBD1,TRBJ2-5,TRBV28,TGTGCCAGCAGTTCTCCGGGACAGGGGATACGGGAGACCCAGTACTTC,CASSSPGQGIRETQYF